These T cell receptor beta chains were read from a single sample in a study of CD8+ T cells in alopecia areata. Clones were sequenced by immunoSEQ multiplex PCR, and TCRdb holds only the in-frame ones, with some missing. Here the sample spans about 130,000 clones, around 49% being singletons. Specimen: CD8+ T cells sorted from blood, collected at week 0. The receptor set was obtained from a human donor with alopecia areata. Each CDR3 is given with its conserved first and last residue. The D gene is left open where the match is weak. Expanded clones are given a class, and other clones once, few, many or no size at all.

d_call: -
j_call: TRBJ2-7
v_call: TRBV27
clone_size: -
cdr3_length: 14
cdr3_aa: CASSFIGGAYEQYF
cdr3_nt: TGTGCCAGCAGTTTTATAGGGGGGGCCTACGAGCAGTACTTC

d_call: -
j_call: TRBJ1-2
v_call: TRBV5-4
clone_size: few
cdr3_length: 14
cdr3_aa: CASSLESSPNGYTF
cdr3_nt: TGTGCCAGCAGCTTGGAATCATCGCCCAATGGCTACACCTTC

d_call: TRBD1
j_call: TRBJ1-1
v_call: TRBV7-9
clone_size: few
cdr3_length: 14
cdr3_aa: CASSLQGVDTEAFF
cdr3_nt: TGTGCCAGCAGCTTACAGGGGGTGGACACTGAAGCTTTCTTT

d_call: -
j_call: TRBJ2-7
v_call: TRBV27
clone_size: few
cdr3_length: 14
cdr3_aa: CASSAGTVGYEQYF
cdr3_nt: TGTGCCAGCAGTGCCGGGACGGTGGGCTACGAGCAGTACTTC

d_call: -
j_call: TRBJ1-2
v_call: TRBV5-4
clone_size: -
cdr3_length: 11
cdr3_aa: CASSYLDGYTF
cdr3_nt: TGTGCCAGCAGCTATCTAGATGGCTACACCTTC

d_call: -
j_call: TRBJ2-3
v_call: TRBV29-1
clone_size: -
cdr3_length: 12
cdr3_aa: CSVELLEGAQYF
cdr3_nt: TGCAGCGTTGAGCTTCTAGAGGGAGCGCAGTATTTT

d_call: -
j_call: TRBJ2-3
v_call: TRBV27
clone_size: -
cdr3_length: 12
cdr3_aa: CASSHFTDTQYF
cdr3_nt: TGTGCCAGCAGTCACTTCACAGATACGCAGTATTTT

d_call: -
j_call: TRBJ2-3
v_call: TRBV9
clone_size: -
cdr3_length: 15
cdr3_aa: CASSAREGFTDTQYF
cdr3_nt: TGTGCCAGCAGCGCTCGAGAGGGATTCACAGATACGCAGTATTTT

d_call: -
j_call: TRBJ1-1
v_call: TRBV10-3
clone_size: few
cdr3_length: 15
cdr3_aa: CAISERGYENTEAFF
cdr3_nt: TGTGCCATCAGTGAGCGGGGGTACGAAAACACTGAAGCTTTCTTT

d_call: -
j_call: TRBJ2-1
v_call: TRBV6-1
clone_size: -
cdr3_length: 16
cdr3_aa: CASSESQFSSYNEQFF
cdr3_nt: TGTGCCAGCAGTGAATCGCAGTTTAGCTCCTACAATGAGCAGTTCTTC

d_call: -
j_call: TRBJ2-7
v_call: TRBV7-6
clone_size: -
cdr3_length: 16
cdr3_aa: CASSPGGAGESYEQYF
cdr3_nt: TGTGCCAGCAGCCCTGGCGGGGCCGGCGAATCCTACGAGCAGTACTTC

d_call: -
j_call: TRBJ2-1
v_call: TRBV5-6
clone_size: -
cdr3_length: 13
cdr3_aa: CASSLSLSNEQFF
cdr3_nt: TGTGCCAGCAGCTTGAGTCTCTCCAATGAGCAGTTCTTC

d_call: -
j_call: TRBJ1-1
v_call: TRBV4-2
clone_size: -
cdr3_length: 14
cdr3_aa: CASSQAFQVTEAFF
cdr3_nt: TGTGCCAGCAGCCAAGCATTTCAGGTCACTGAAGCTTTCTTT

d_call: -
j_call: TRBJ2-7
v_call: TRBV15
clone_size: -
cdr3_length: 14
cdr3_aa: CATSLHGNLGEQYF
cdr3_nt: TGTGCCACCAGCCTCCATGGGAACCTAGGCGAGCAGTACTTC

d_call: -
j_call: TRBJ1-5
v_call: TRBV7-8
clone_size: -
cdr3_length: 14
cdr3_aa: CASSLGESRQPQHF
cdr3_nt: TGTGCCAGCAGCTTAGGAGAATCTCGGCAGCCCCAGCATTTT

d_call: TRBD1
j_call: TRBJ1-1
v_call: TRBV29-1
clone_size: -
cdr3_length: 15
cdr3_aa: CSASGTGGIITEAFF
cdr3_nt: TGCAGCGCATCCGGGACAGGGGGCATTATCACTGAAGCTTTCTTT

d_call: -
j_call: TRBJ2-7
v_call: TRBV2
clone_size: -
cdr3_length: 12
cdr3_aa: CASSAHPYEQYF
cdr3_nt: TGTGCCAGCAGTGCTCATCCCTACGAGCAGTACTTC

d_call: -
j_call: TRBJ1-1
v_call: TRBV6-5
clone_size: -
cdr3_length: 14
cdr3_aa: CASSYDSENTEAFF
cdr3_nt: TGTGCCAGCAGTTATGATTCGGAGAACACTGAAGCTTTCTTT

d_call: -
j_call: TRBJ2-7
v_call: TRBV6-5
clone_size: once
cdr3_length: 13
cdr3_aa: CASSFGESYEQYF
cdr3_nt: TGTGCCAGCAGTTTCGGCGAATCCTACGAGCAGTACTTC

d_call: TRBD2
j_call: TRBJ2-3
v_call: TRBV5-4
clone_size: -
cdr3_length: 16
cdr3_aa: CASSRTSGGATDTQYF
cdr3_nt: TGTGCCAGCAGCCGGACTAGCGGGGGGGCCACAGATACGCAGTATTTT

d_call: TRBD2
j_call: TRBJ2-7
v_call: TRBV27
clone_size: -
cdr3_length: 16
cdr3_aa: CASSLSAGVLNYEQYF
cdr3_nt: TGTGCCAGCAGTTTATCCGCGGGGGTCCTCAACTACGAGCAGTACTTC

d_call: -
j_call: TRBJ1-1
v_call: TRBV29-1
clone_size: -
cdr3_length: 11
cdr3_aa: CSVEGDTEAFF
cdr3_nt: TGCAGCGTTGAAGGGGACACTGAAGCTTTCTTT

d_call: -
j_call: TRBJ2-7
v_call: TRBV7-9
clone_size: once
cdr3_length: 15
cdr3_aa: CASSSPGTRNYEQYF
cdr3_nt: TGTGCCAGCAGCTCCCCCGGGACAAGGAACTACGAGCAGTACTTC

d_call: -
j_call: TRBJ1-2
v_call: TRBV14
clone_size: -
cdr3_length: 14
cdr3_aa: CASSQDIWEDGYTF
cdr3_nt: TGTGCCAGCAGCCAAGATATATGGGAGGACGGCTACACCTTC

d_call: -
j_call: TRBJ2-2
v_call: TRBV27
clone_size: -
cdr3_length: 14
cdr3_aa: CASSQINRNGELFF
cdr3_nt: TGTGCCAGCAGTCAAATCAATCGGAACGGGGAGCTGTTTTTT

d_call: -
j_call: TRBJ1-1
v_call: TRBV4-2
clone_size: -
cdr3_length: 14
cdr3_aa: CASSQARGDTEAFF
cdr3_nt: TGTGCCAGCAGCCAAGCGAGGGGGGACACTGAAGCTTTCTTT

d_call: TRBD1
j_call: TRBJ2-7
v_call: TRBV27
clone_size: -
cdr3_length: 14
cdr3_aa: CASSRDRGLNEQYF
cdr3_nt: TGTGCCAGCAGTAGGGACAGGGGTCTGAACGAGCAGTACTTC